A single sample gave rise to the 27 T cell receptor beta chains below, sequenced in a study of blood T cell repertoires in COVID-19. Clones were read by immunoSEQ multiplex PCR, and TCRdb kept only the in-frame ones, dropping some. The sample yields around 170,000 clones, roughly 78% seen once. What was sequenced was peripheral blood. These receptors originate from a man between 65 and 80 years old with active or convalescent COVID-19.

V usage is TRBV19 and J usage is TRBJ1-6, with D tentatively TRBD1 (6 bases). The CDR3 is made up of 16 amino acids. Per germline, CDR1 LNHDA and CDR2 SQIVND (reference sequence). Trimming stripped 5 bases from V and 8 bases from J, with 19 bases between. The CDR3 loop reads CASSGRQVGGDSPLHF. The CDR3 DNA reads as TGTGCCAGTAGTGGACGACAGGTGGGAGGGGATTCACCCCTCCACTTT.

The chain joins TRBV27 to TRBJ1-1; the D is unclear. Germline V gene data show CDR1 as MNHEY and CDR2 as SMNVEV (reference sequence). The CDR3 consists of 13 residues. Trimming cost V 6 bases and J 0 bases, with 8 bases left between them. Here the CDR3 DNA reads TGTGCCAGCAGGGGAGAAATGAACACTGAAGCTTTCTTT. Translation: CASRGEMNTEAFF.

The chain employs TRBV15 and TRBJ2-1, with D possibly being TRBD2 (5 bases). The germline CDR1 and CDR2 sequences are LNHNV and YYDKDF (reference sequence). The CDR3 totals 15 residues. Trimming took off 4 bases at V and 10 bases at J, with 20 bases between the two ends. The chain's CDR3 is CATSKEWLADPEQFF. In DNA, the CDR3 is TGTGCCACCAGCAAAGAGTGGCTAGCCGACCCCGAGCAGTTCTTC.

The chain has TRBV12-2 and TRBJ2-3; TRBD1, the D gene given by the table, was not confirmed from the DNA. TRBV12-2 is a recognized pseudogene. The CDR3 contains 16 residues. CDR3 region: CASRLLEQGGRDTQYF. The CDR3 region has the DNA TGTGCAAGTCGCTTACTAGAACAGGGGGGGCGAGATACGCAGTATTTT.

The chain has TRBV18 and TRBJ1-2; no clear D gene. Deletions cut 0 bases from V and 9 bases from J, with 11 bases between. This CDR3 region has 13 residues. Per the germline V gene, CDR1 is KGHSH and CDR2 is LQKENI. CDR3 loop: CASSPPEGGRYTF. The CDR3 region has the DNA TGTGCCAGCTCACCACCTGAGGGTGGGCGCTACACCTTC.

This clone was observed a few times. The V and J genes are TRBV7-9 and TRBJ2-7; tentative D call: TRBD2 (6 bases). Germline V gene data show CDR1 as SEHNR and CDR2 as FQNEAQ (reference sequence). V was clipped by 1 base and J by 4 bases, with 11 bases between them. The CDR3 has 14 amino acids. Here the CDR3 reads CASSLGLDYYEQYF. The CDR3, as DNA: TGTGCCAGCAGCTTAGGACTAGATTATTACGAGCAGTACTTC. The whole variable domain, remainder taken from reference TRBV7-9 and TRBJ2-7, is DTGVSQNPRHKITKRGQNVTFRCDPISEHNRLYWYRQTLGQGPEFLTYFQNEAQLEKSRLLSDRFSAERPKGSFSTLEIQRTEQGDSAMYLCASSLGLDYYEQYFGPGTRLTVT.

The CDR3 protein is CASTLHRGRNSPLHF. The CDR3 DNA is TGTGCCAGCACCCTCCACAGGGGGCGGAATTCACCCCTCCACTTT. V gene TRBV6-5 combines with J gene TRBJ1-6; 9 bases agree with TRBD1. The CDR3 has 15 amino acids. CDR1 and CDR2 from the germline V gene are MNHEY and SVGAGI. J was trimmed by 7 bases and V by 7 bases; bases with no gene match: 8.

This chain connects TRBV5-8 to TRBJ2-6, with TRBD2 matching 9 bases. The CDR3 contains 20 residues. The germline CDR1 and CDR2 sequences are SGHTS and YDEGEE. V shed 0 bases, J shed 0 bases, and the junction held 10 bases outside the gene matches. CDR3: CASSLASKLAGSSGANVLTF. CDR3 DNA: TGTGCCAGCAGCTTGGCCTCGAAACTAGCGGGTTCCTCTGGGGCCAACGTCCTGACTTTC.

This clone appeared a few times. The rearrangement links TRBV20-1 to TRBJ2-3; no definite D call. CDR3 length equals 11 residues. Looked up from germline, CDR1 is DFQATT and CDR2 is SNEGSKA (reference sequence). Trimming pared 7 bases from V and 1 base from J, leaving 6 bases between. CDR3 DNA sequence: TGCAGTGGGAGACGCACAGATACGCAGTATTTT. Translated: CSGRRTDTQYF.

Of note for this clone: The same CDR3 can be traced to other DNA sequences in this sample. The V call is TRBV6-5, the J call TRBJ1-3; TRBD1 matches at 9 bases. The germline V gene has CDR1 MNHEY and CDR2 SVGAGI. The V segment lost 5 bases and the J segment 4 bases; nucleotides outside the gene matches: 3. The CDR3 totals 14 residues. CDR3 coding DNA: TGTGCCAGCAGTCGGACAGGGGACGGAAACACCATATATTTT. This sequence encodes CASSRTGDGNTIYF.

This sequence joins TRBV30 and TRBJ1-2; D uncertain. The CDR3 is 14 residues long. Germline-derived CDR1 and CDR2 are GTSNPN and SVGIG (reference sequence). Trimming stripped 1 base from V and 4 bases from J, with 13 bases between. The CDR3 sequence is CAWSDSAGSYGYTF. DNA of the CDR3: TGTGCCTGGAGTGATTCGGCAGGTTCCTATGGCTACACCTTC.

The rearrangement uses TRBV19 and TRBJ2-5, with D perhaps matching TRBD2 (6 bases). The CDR3 has 14 amino acids. V was cut by 5 bases and J by 2 bases, with 12 bases left in between. The germline V gene has CDR1 LNHDA and CDR2 SQIVND (reference sequence). The CDR3 bases are TGTGCCAGTAGTTATAGCGGTTTTCAAGAGACCCAGTACTTC. Amino acids: CASSYSGFQETQYF.

This chain links TRBV6-5 with TRBJ1-2, with D tentatively TRBD1 (5 bases). The V end was cut by 8 bases, the J end by 5 bases, with 15 bases between. Germline lookup yields CDR1 MNHEY and CDR2 SVGAGI. The CDR3 has 13 residues. CDR3 coding DNA: TGTGCCAGCCAGGCCAGGGTAAATTATGGCTACACCTTC. Its translation is CASQARVNYGYTF.

The chain carries TRBV21-1 and TRBJ2-5; the D call in the table, TRBD1, was not verified against the DNA. TRBV21-1 counts as a pseudogene. This CDR3 is 14 amino acids long. Here the CDR3 DNA reads TGTGCCAGCAACCCCCTGGCTAGGGGTGAGACCCAGTACTTC. It encodes CASNPLARGETQYF.

This sequence joins TRBV29-1 and TRBJ2-2; 12 positions match TRBD2. With 6 bases clipped from V and 6 bases from J, the junction kept 5 bases outside the gene matches. This CDR3 is built from 14 residues. Germline CDR1 reads SQVTM; CDR2 reads ANQGSEA. For the CDR3, the DNA is TGCAGCGTCAGACTAGCGGGAGCATCCGGGGAGCTGTTTTTT. This codes for CSVRLAGASGELFF.

This clone turned up a few times. V and J are TRBV12-3 or TRBV12-4 and TRBJ1-2; D may be TRBD1 (5 bases). There are 13 residues in the CDR3. V was shortened by 5 bases and J by 3 bases, with 10 bases between the two germline ends. In DNA form, the CDR3 reads TGTGCCAGCAGTATGACAGTTGACTATGGCTACACCTTC. The encoded protein is CASSMTVDYGYTF.

The V call is TRBV5-1, the J call TRBJ2-2; D is uncertain. The V gene's germline CDR1 is SGHRS and CDR2 YFSETQ. The germline V and J ends were trimmed by 4 bases and 2 bases, with 15 bases remaining between them. This CDR3 has 16 amino acids. CDR3: CASSGTAASNTGELFF. The CDR3 bases are TGCGCCAGCAGCGGAACAGCTGCGAGTAACACCGGGGAGCTGTTTTTT.

The CDR3 DNA reads TGTGCCAGCAGCCTAACTAAATTGAACACTGAAGCTTTCTTT. Translating gives CASSLTKLNTEAFF. The rearrangement links TRBV6-2 or TRBV6-3 to TRBJ1-1; D is ambiguous. V gave up 6 bases and J gave up 0 bases, with 11 bases separating them. CDR3 length equals 14 residues. The germline gives CDR1 MNHEY, CDR2 SVGEGT.

V is TRBV7-8 and J is TRBJ1-5; D ambiguous. The V gene's germline CDR1 is SGHVS and CDR2 FQNEAQ. The CDR3 totals 16 residues. V was pared by 2 bases and J by 0 bases, with 11 bases between. CDR3 residues: CASSLFYSYSNQPQHF. CDR3 DNA: TGTGCCAGCAGCTTATTTTACAGCTATAGCAATCAGCCCCAGCATTTT.

The V call is TRBV29-1, the J call TRBJ2-6; possible D gene TRBD1, 5 bases. This CDR3 region has 14 residues. V was trimmed by 6 bases and J by 2 bases, leaving 11 bases between them. Per the germline V gene, CDR1 is SQVTM and CDR2 is ANQGSEA. The CDR3 protein is CSVQGSTGANVLTF. The CDR3 DNA sequence: TGCAGCGTGCAGGGTTCGACTGGGGCCAACGTCCTGACTTTC. The variable domain in full, with the rest retrieved from reference TRBV29-1 and TRBJ2-6, is SAVISQKPSRDICQRGTSLTIQCQVDSQVTMMFWYRQQPGQSLTLIATANQGSEATYESGFVIDKFPISRPNLTFSTLTVSNMSPEDSSIYLCSVQGSTGANVLTFGAGSRLTVL.

V is TRBV9 and J is TRBJ2-3; D is perhaps TRBD1 (6 bases). V was shortened by 1 base and J by 6 bases, with 15 bases between the two germline ends. CDR1 and CDR2 (germline): SGDLS, YYNGEE. This CDR3 has 15 residues. CDR3 amino acids: CASSVNTGSFDTQYF. The CDR3 nucleotides are TGTGCCAGCAGCGTAAATACAGGGTCATTTGATACGCAGTATTTT.

The chain joins TRBV2 to TRBJ2-7, with D perhaps TRBD1 (5 bases). The CDR3 length is 15 residues. CDR1 and CDR2 (germline): SNHLY, FYNNEI. With 5 bases removed from V and 5 bases from J, the gap between germline ends came to 19 bases. The DNA of the CDR3 is TGTGCCAGCAGTCAAACTCGCGCTCAGGGCGACGAGCAGTACTTC. Protein sequence: CASSQTRAQGDEQYF.

The rearrangement joins TRBV2 to TRBJ2-7; perhaps TRBD2 as D (5 bases). CDR1 and CDR2 (germline): SNHLY, FYNNEI. This CDR3 contains 15 residues. Trimming cost V 2 bases and J 6 bases, with 17 bases left between them. This chain's CDR3 is CASSEYGIGSGEQYF. In DNA form, the CDR3 reads TGTGCCAGCAGTGAATACGGGATTGGGAGTGGCGAGCAGTACTTC. Full variable domain (remainder filled in from reference TRBV2 and TRBJ2-7): EPEVTQTPSHQVTQMGQEVILRCVPISNHLYFYWYRQILGQKVEFLVSFYNNEISEKSEIFDDQFSVERPDGSNFTLKIRSTKLEDSAMYFCASSEYGIGSGEQYFGPGTRLTVT.

The J gene is TRBJ2-5, the V gene TRBV18, with 8 bases identical to TRBD1. Germline assignment: CDR1 KGHSH and CDR2 LQKENI. CDR3 length: 16 residues. V lost 3 bases and J lost 4; bases outside the gene matches: 10. CDR3 residues: CASSPRGQGGRETQYF. CDR3 sequence (DNA): TGTGCCAGCTCACCCCGCGGACAGGGAGGTCGAGAGACCCAGTACTTC.

The chain recombines TRBV29-1 with TRBJ2-2; 10 bases fit TRBD1. The J segment lost 5 bases and the V segment lost 4 bases, leaving 7 bases of the junction unmatched. Germline CDR1 and CDR2: SQVTM and ANQGSEA. The CDR3 has 15 amino acids. The CDR3 nucleotides are TGCAGCGTTGTGGGACAGGGGCAAATGACCGGGGAGCTGTTTTTT. It specifies CSVVGQGQMTGELFF.

Note on this clone: A read error may account for a junction end that differs from germline. V gene TRBV6-2 or TRBV6-3 combines with J gene TRBJ2-7; TRBD1 matches at 9 bases. Per germline, CDR1 MNHEY and CDR2 SVGEGT. There are 13 residues in the CDR3. The CDR3: CASSYSLQDRGLF. The CDR3 DNA sequence: TGTGCCAGCAGTTACTCACTTCAGGACAGGGGTCTCTTC.

The CDR3 sequence: CASSPRTGGNGELFF. DNA for the CDR3: TGTGCCAGCAGCCCGCGGACAGGGGGTAACGGGGAGCTGTTTTTT. The chain carries TRBV7-9 and TRBJ2-2; 10 nucleotides line up with TRBD1. The CDR3 is 15 residues long. Trimming took 5 bases from V and 7 from J; bases not matched to a gene: 7. Per the germline V gene, CDR1 is SEHNR and CDR2 is FQNEAQ (reference sequence). Complete variable domain (other parts from reference TRBV7-9 and TRBJ2-2): DTGVSQNPRHKITKRGQNVTFRCDPISEHNRLYWYRQTLGQGPEFLTYFQNEAQLEKSRLLSDRFSAERPKGSFSTLEIQRTEQGDSAMYLCASSPRTGGNGELFFGEGSRLTVL.